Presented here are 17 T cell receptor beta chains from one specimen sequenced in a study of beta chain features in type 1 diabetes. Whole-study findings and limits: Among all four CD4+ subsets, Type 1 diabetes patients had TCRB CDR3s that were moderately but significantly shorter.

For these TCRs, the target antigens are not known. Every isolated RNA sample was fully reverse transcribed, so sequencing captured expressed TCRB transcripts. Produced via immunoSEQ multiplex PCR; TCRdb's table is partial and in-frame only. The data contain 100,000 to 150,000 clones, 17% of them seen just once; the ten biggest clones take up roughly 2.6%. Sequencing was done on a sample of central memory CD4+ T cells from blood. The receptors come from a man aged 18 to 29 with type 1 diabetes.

The CDR3: CAWNKIGEWWYF. In nucleotides, the CDR3 is TGTGCCTGGAACAAAATCGGGGAGTGGTGGTATTTT. The rearrangement uses TRBV30 and TRBJ2-3; weak D call: TRBD2 (5 bases). The CDR3 loop spans 12 amino acids. CDR1 and CDR2 from the germline V gene are GTSNPN and SVGIG (reference sequence). V was pared by 4 bases and J by 14 bases, with 19 bases between.

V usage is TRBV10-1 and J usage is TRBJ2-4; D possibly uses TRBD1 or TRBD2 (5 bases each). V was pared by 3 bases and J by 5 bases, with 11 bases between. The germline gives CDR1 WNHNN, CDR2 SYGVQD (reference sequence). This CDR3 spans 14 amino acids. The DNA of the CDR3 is TGCGCCAGCAGTGACGGGCAGGGAGAAAACATTCAGTACTTC. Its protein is CASSDGQGENIQYF.

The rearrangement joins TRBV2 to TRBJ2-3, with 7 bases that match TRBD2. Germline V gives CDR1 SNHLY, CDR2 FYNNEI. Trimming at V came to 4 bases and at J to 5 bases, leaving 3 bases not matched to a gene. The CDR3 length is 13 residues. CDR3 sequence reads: CASSAGGKDTQYF. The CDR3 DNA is TGTGCCAGCAGTGCGGGAGGTAAAGATACGCAGTATTTT.

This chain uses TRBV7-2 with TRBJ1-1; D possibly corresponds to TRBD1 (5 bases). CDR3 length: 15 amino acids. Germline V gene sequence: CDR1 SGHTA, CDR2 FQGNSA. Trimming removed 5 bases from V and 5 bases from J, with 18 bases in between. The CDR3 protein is CASSTYQGGVTEAFF. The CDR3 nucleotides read TGTGCCAGCAGCACATACCAGGGTGGCGTGACTGAAGCTTTCTTT. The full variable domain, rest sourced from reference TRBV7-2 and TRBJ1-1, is GAGVSQSPSNKVTEKGKDVELRCDPISGHTALYWYRQSLGQGLEFLIYFQGNSAPDKSGLPSDRFSAERTGGSVSTLTIQRTQQEDSAVYLCASSTYQGGVTEAFFGQGTRLTVV.

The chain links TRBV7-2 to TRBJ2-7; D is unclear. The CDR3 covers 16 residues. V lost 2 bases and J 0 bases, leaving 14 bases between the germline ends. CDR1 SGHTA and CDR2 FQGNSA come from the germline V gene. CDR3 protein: CASSLPWPRGSYEQYF. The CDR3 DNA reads TGTGCCAGCAGCTTACCGTGGCCCCGAGGCTCCTACGAGCAGTACTTC.

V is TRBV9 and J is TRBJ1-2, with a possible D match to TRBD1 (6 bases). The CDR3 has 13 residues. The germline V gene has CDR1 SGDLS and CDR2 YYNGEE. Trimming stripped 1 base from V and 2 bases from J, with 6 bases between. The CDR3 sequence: CASSVQGNYGYTF. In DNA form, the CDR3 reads TGTGCCAGCAGCGTACAGGGGAACTATGGCTACACCTTC.

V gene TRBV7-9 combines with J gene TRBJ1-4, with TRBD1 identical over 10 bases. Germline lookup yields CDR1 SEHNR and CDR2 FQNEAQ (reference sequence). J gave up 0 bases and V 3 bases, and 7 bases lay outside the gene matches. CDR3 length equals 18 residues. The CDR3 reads CASSLLPGQGTTNEKLFF. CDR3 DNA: TGTGCCAGCAGCTTGCTACCGGGACAGGGGACAACTAATGAAAAACTGTTTTTT.

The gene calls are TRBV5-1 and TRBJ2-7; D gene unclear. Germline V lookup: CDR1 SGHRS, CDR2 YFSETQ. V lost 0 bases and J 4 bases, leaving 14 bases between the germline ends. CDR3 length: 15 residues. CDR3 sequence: CASSLVLDSQYEQYF. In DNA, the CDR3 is TGCGCCAGCAGCTTGGTCCTCGACTCACAGTACGAGCAGTACTTC.

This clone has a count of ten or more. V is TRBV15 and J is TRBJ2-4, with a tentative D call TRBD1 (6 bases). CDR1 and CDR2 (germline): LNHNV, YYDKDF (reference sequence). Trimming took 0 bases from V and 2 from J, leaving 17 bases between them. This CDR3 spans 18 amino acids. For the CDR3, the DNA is TGTGCCACCAGCAGAGATGGGTGGGACATTGGTCCCAAAAACATTCAGTACTTC. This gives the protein CATSRDGWDIGPKNIQYF.

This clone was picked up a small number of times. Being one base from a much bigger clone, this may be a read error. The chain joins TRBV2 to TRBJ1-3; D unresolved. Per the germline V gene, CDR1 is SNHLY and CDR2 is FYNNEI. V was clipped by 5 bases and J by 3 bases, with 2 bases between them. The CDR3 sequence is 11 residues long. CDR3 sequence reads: CASSIGNTIYF. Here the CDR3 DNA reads TGTGCCAGCAGTATTGGAAACACCATATATTTT.

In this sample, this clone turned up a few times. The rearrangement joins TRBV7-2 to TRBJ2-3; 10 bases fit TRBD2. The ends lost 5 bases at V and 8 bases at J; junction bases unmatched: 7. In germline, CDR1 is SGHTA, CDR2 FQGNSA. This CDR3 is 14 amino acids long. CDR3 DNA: TGTGCCAGCAGCCCACTAGCGGGGAGGGGTACGCAGTATTTT. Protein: CASSPLAGRGTQYF.

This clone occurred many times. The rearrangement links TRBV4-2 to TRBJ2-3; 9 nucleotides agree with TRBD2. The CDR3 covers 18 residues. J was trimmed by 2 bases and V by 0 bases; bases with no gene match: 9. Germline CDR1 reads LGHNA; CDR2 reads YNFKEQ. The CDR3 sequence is CASSQEALAGDNTDTQYF. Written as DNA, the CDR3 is TGTGCCAGCAGCCAAGAGGCACTAGCGGGCGATAACACAGATACGCAGTATTTT.

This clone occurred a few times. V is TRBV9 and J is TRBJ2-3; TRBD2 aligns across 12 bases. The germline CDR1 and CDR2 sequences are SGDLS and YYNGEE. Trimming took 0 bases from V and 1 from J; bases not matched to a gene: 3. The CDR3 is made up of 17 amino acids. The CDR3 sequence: CASSVASGGAGTDTQYF. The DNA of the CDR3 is TGTGCCAGCAGCGTAGCTAGCGGGGGGGCTGGCACAGATACGCAGTATTTT.

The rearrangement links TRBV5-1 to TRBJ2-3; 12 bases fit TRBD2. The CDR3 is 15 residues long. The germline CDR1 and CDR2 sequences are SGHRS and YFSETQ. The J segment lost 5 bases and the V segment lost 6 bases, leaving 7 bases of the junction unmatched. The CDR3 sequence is CASTSSGGAIDTQYF. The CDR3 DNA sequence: TGCGCCAGCACCTCTAGCGGGGGGGCGATAGATACGCAGTATTTT. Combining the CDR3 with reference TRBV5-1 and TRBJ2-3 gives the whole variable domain KAGVTQTPRYLIKTRGQQVTLSCSPISGHRSVSWYQQTPGQGLQFLFEYFSETQRNKGNFPGRFSGRQFSNSRSEMNVSTLELGDSALYLCASTSSGGAIDTQYFGPGTRLTVL.

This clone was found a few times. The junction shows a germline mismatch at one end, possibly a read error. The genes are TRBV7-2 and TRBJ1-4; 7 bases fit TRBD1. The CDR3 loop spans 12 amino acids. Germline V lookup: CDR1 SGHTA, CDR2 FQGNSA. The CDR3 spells CASVWTGPRYGF. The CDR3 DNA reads TGTGCCAGCGTCTGGACAGGCCCAAGGTACGGCTTT.

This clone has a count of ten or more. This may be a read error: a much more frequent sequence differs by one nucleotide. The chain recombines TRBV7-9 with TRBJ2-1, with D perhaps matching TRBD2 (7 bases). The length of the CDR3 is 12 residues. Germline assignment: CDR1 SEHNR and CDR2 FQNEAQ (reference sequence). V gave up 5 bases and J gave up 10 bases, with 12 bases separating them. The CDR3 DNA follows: TGTGCCAGCAGCCGAACGGGGGGCGAGCAGTTCTTC. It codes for CASSRTGGEQFF.

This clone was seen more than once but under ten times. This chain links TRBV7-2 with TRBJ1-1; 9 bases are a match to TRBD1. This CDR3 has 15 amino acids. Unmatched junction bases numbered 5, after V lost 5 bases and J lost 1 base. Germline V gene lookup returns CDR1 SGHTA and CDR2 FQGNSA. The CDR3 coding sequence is TGTGCCAGCAGCCACTCGGGACAGGGGAACACTGAAGCTTTCTTT. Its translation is CASSHSGQGNTEAFF.